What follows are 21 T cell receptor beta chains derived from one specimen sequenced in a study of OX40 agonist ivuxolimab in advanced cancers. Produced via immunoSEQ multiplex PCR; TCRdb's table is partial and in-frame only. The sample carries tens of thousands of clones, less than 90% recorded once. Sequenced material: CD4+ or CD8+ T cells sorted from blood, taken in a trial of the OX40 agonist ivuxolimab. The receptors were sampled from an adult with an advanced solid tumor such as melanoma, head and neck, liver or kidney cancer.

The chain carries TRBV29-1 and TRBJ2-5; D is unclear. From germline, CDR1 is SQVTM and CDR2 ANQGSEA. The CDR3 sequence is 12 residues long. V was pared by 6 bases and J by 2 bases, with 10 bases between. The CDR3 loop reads CSVPTHQETQYF. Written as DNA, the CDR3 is TGCAGCGTACCGACACATCAAGAGACCCAGTACTTC. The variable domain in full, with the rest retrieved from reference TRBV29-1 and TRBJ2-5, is SAVISQKPSRDICQRGTSLTIQCQVDSQVTMMFWYRQQPGQSLTLIATANQGSEATYESGFVIDKFPISRPNLTFSTLTVSNMSPEDSSIYLCSVPTHQETQYFGPGTRLLVL.

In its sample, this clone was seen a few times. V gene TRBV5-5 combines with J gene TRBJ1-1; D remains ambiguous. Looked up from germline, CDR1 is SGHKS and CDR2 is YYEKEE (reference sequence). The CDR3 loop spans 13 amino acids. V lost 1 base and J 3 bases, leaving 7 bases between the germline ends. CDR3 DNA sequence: TGTGCCAGCAGCTTGTCAAGGGACACTGAAGCTTTCTTT. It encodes CASSLSRDTEAFF.

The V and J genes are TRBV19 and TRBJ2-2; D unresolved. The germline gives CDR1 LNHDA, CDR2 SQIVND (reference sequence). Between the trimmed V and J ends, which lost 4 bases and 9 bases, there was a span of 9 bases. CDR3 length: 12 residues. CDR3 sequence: CASSTGPRELFF. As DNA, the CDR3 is TGTGCCAGTAGTACCGGACCGAGGGAGCTGTTTTTT.

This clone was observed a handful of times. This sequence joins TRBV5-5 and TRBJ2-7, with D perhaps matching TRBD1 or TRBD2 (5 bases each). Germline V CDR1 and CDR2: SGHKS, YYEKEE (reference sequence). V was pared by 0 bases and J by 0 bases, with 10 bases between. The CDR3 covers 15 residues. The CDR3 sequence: CASSLEGRSSYEQYF. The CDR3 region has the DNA TGTGCCAGCAGCTTGGAGGGACGGAGCTCCTACGAGCAGTACTTC.

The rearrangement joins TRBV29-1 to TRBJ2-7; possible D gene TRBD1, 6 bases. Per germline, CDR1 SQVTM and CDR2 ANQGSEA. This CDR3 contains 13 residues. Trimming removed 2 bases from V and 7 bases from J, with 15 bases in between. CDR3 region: CSVESQGPGEQYF. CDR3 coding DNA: TGCAGCGTTGAATCCCAGGGGCCTGGAGAGCAGTACTTC.

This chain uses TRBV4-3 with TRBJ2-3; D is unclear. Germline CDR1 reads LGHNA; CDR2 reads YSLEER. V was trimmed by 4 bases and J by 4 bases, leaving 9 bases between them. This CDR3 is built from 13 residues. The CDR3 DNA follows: TGCGCCAGCAGCCGGGCACCTTCAGATACGCAGTATTTT. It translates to CASSRAPSDTQYF.

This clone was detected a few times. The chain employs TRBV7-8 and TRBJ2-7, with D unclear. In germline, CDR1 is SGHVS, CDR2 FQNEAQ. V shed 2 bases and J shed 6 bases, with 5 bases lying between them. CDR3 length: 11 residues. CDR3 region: CASSLTTEQYF. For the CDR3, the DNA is TGTGCCAGCAGCTTAACAACCGAGCAGTACTTC. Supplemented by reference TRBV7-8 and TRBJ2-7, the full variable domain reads GAGVSQSPRYKVAKRGQDVALRCDPISGHVSLFWYQQALGQGPEFLTYFQNEAQLDKSGLPSDRFFAERPEGSVSTLKIQRTQQEDSAVYLCASSLTTEQYFGPGTRLTVT.

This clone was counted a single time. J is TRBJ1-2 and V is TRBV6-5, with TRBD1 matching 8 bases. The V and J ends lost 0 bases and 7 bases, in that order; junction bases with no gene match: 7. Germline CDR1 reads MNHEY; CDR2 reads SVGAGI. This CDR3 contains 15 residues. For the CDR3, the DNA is TGTGCCAGCAGTTACTCCGGACAGGGAGGATCTGGCTACACCTTC. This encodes CASSYSGQGGSGYTF.

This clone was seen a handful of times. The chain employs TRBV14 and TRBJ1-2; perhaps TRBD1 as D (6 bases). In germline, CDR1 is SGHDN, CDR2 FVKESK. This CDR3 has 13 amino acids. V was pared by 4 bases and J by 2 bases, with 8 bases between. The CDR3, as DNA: TGTGCCAGCAGCCTAGGGACAAACTATGGCTACACCTTC. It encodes CASSLGTNYGYTF.

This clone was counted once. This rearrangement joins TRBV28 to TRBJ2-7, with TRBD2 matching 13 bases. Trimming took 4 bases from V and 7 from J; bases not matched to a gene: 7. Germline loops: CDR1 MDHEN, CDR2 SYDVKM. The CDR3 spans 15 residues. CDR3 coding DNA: TGTGCCAGCAGTTCAGGACTAGCGGGGGTAAGAGAGCAGTACTTC. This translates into CASSSGLAGVREQYF.

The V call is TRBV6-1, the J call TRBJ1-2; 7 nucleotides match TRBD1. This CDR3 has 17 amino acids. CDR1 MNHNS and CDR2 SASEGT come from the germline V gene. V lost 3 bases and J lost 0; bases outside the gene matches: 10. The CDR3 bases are TGTGCCAGCAGTGATTTCGAGGACAGGCCCTCTAACTATGGCTACACCTTC. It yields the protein CASSDFEDRPSNYGYTF.

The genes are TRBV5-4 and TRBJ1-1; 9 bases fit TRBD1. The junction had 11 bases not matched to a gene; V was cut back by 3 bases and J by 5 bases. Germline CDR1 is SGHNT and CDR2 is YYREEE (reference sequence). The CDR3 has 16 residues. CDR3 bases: TGTGCCAGCAGCTCGTTTGGGACAGGGAGTGGAACTGAAGCTTTCTTT. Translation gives CASSSFGTGSGTEAFF.

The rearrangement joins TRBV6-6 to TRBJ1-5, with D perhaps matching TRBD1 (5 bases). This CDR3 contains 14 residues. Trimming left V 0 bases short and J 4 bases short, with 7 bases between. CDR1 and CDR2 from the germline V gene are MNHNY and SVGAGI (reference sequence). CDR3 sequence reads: CASSYSGPNQPQHF. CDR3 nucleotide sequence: TGTGCCAGCAGTTACTCGGGACCAAATCAGCCCCAGCATTTT.

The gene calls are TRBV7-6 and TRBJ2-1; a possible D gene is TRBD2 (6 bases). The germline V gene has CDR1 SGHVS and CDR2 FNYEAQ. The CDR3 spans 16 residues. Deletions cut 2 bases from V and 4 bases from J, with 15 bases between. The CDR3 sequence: CASSLKWAEGYNEQFF. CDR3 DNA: TGTGCCAGCAGCTTAAAGTGGGCGGAGGGATACAATGAGCAGTTCTTC.

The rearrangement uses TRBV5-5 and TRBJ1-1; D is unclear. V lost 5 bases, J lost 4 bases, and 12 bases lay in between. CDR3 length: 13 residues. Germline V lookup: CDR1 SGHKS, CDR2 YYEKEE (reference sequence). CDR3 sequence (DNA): TGTGCCAGCAGTTCTCCAGTGGCCACTGAAGCTTTCTTT. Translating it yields CASSSPVATEAFF.

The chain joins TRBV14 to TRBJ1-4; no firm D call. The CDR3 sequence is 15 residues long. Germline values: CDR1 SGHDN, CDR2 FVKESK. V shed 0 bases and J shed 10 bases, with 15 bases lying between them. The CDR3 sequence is CASSQDSGSSRKLFF. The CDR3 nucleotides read TGTGCCAGCAGCCAAGACTCGGGGAGTTCCCGAAAACTGTTTTTT.

CDR3: CASSISRGSTEAFF. DNA of the CDR3: TGTGCCAGTAGTATAAGCAGGGGAAGTACTGAAGCTTTCTTT. V is TRBV19 and J is TRBJ1-1, with D maybe TRBD1 (6 bases). Per the germline V gene, CDR1 is LNHDA and CDR2 is SQIVND (reference sequence). The CDR3 runs 14 residues. Trimming shortened V by 2 bases and J by 5 bases, and 12 bases separated the two germline ends.

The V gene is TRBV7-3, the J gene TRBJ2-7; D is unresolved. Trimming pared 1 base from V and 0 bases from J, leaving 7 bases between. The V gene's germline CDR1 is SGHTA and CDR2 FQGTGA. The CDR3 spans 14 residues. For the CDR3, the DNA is TGTGCCAGCAGCTTAAGCACCAGCTCCTACGAGCAGTACTTC. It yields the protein CASSLSTSSYEQYF.

CDR3 nucleotides: TGTGCCAGTAGTATCCCCTACAGGGCGTCTAACACTGAAGCTTTCTTT. Encoded protein: CASSIPYRASNTEAFF. The chain is built from TRBV19 and TRBJ1-1; TRBD1 is a possible D gene (6 bases). The CDR3 covers 16 residues. Per germline, CDR1 LNHDA and CDR2 SQIVND (reference sequence). The V gene lost 3 bases and the J gene lost 2 bases, with 16 bases spanning the gap.

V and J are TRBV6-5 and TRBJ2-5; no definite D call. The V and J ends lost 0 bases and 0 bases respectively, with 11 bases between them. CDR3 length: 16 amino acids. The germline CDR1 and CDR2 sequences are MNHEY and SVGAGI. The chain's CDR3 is CASSYSTRDYQETQYF. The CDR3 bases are TGTGCCAGCAGTTACTCGACGCGAGATTACCAAGAGACCCAGTACTTC.

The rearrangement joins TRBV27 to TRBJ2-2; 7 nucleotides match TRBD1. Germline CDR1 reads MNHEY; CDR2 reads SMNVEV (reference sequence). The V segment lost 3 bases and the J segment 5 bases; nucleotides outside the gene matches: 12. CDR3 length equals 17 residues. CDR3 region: CASSLTLGTAQTGELFF. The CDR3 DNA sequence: TGTGCCAGCAGTTTGACCCTAGGGACAGCTCAGACCGGGGAGCTGTTTTTT.